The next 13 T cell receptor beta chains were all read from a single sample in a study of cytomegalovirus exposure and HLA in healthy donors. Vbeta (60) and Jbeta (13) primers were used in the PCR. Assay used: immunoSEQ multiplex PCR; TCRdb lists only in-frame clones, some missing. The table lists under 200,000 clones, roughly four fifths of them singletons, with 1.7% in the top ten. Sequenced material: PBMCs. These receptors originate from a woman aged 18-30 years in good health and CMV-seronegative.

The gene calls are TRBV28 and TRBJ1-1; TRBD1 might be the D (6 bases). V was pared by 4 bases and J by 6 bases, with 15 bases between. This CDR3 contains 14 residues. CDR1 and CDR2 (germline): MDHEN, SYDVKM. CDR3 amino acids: CASSSGGRDAEAFF. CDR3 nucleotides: TGTGCCAGCAGTTCGGGGGGCAGGGACGCTGAAGCTTTCTTT. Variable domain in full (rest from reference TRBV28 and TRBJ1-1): DVKVTQSSRYLVKRTGEKVFLECVQDMDHENMFWYRQDPGLGLRLIYFSYDVKMKEKGDIPEGYSVSREKKERFSLILESASTNQTSMYLCASSSGGRDAEAFFGQGTRLTVV.

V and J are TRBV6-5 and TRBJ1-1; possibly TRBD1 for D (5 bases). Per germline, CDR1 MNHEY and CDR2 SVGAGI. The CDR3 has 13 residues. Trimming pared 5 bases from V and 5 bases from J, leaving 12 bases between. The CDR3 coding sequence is TGTGCCAGCAGTCAACCAGGGTGGACTGAAGCTTTCTTT. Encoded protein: CASSQPGWTEAFF.

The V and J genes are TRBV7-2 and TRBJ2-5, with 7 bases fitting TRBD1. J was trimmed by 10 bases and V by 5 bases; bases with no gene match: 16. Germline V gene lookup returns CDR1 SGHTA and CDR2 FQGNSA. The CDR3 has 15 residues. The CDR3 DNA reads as TGTGCCAGCAGCCGAACAGTAGGACAGGATGGACGCCAGTACTTC. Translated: CASSRTVGQDGRQYF.

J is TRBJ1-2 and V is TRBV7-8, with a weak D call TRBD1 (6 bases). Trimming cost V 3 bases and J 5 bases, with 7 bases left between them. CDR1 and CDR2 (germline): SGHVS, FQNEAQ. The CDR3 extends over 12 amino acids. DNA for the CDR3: TGTGCCAGCAGCTTCGGACAGTATGGCTACACCTTC. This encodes CASSFGQYGYTF. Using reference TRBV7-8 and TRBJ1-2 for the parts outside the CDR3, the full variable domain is GAGVSQSPRYKVAKRGQDVALRCDPISGHVSLFWYQQALGQGPEFLTYFQNEAQLDKSGLPSDRFFAERPEGSVSTLKIQRTQQEDSAVYLCASSFGQYGYTFGSGTRLTVV.

The CDR3 reads CASSLPTDTQYF. DNA for the CDR3: TGTGCCAGCAGCCTACCCACAGATACGCAGTATTTT. The V call is TRBV7-2, the J call TRBJ2-3, with unresolved D. The V end lost 5 bases, the J end lost 2 bases, and 5 bases lay between the germline ends. The germline gives CDR1 SGHTA, CDR2 FQGNSA. There are 12 residues in the CDR3.

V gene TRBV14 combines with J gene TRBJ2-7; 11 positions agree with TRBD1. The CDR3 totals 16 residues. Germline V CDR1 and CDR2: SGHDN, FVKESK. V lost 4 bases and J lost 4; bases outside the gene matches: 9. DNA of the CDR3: TGTGCCAGCAGCCGATCGCCGGGGACAGGGGGGTACGAGCAGTACTTC. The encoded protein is CASSRSPGTGGYEQYF.

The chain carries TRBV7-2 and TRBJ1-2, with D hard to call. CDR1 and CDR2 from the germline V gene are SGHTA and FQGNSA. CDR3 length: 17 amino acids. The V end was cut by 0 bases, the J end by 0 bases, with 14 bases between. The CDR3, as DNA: TGTGCCAGCAGCTTAGCGCGTGATGGCAGGTCTAACTATGGCTACACCTTC. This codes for CASSLARDGRSNYGYTF.

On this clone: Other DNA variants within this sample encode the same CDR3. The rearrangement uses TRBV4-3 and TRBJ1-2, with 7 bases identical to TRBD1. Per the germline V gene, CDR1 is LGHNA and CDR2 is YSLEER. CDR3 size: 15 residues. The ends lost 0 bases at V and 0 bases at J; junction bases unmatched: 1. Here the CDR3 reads CASSQDRGSNYGYTF. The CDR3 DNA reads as TGCGCCAGCAGCCAAGACAGGGGGTCTAACTATGGCTACACCTTC.

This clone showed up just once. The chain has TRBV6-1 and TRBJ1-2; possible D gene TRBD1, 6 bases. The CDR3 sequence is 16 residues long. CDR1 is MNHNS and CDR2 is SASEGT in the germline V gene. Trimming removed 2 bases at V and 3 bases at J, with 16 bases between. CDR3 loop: CASSERRGGSDYGYTF. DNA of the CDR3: TGTGCCAGCAGTGAAAGGAGGGGGGGCTCCGACTATGGCTACACCTTC.

CDR3 amino acids: CASSAYRGPEETQYF. CDR3 DNA sequence: TGTGCCAGCAGTGCCTACAGGGGGCCCGAGGAGACCCAGTACTTC. This sequence joins TRBV6-1 and TRBJ2-5, with 9 bases aligning to TRBD1. This CDR3 contains 15 residues. Per germline, CDR1 MNHNS and CDR2 SASEGT. V gave up 4 bases and J gave up 5 bases; unmatched junction bases: 8.

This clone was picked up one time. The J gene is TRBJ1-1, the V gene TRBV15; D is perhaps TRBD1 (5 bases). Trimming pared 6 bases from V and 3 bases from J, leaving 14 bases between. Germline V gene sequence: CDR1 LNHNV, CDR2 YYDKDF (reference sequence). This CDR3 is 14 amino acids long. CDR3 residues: CATSPMGGDTEAFF. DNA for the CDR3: TGTGCCACCAGTCCGATGGGGGGGGACACTGAAGCTTTCTTT.

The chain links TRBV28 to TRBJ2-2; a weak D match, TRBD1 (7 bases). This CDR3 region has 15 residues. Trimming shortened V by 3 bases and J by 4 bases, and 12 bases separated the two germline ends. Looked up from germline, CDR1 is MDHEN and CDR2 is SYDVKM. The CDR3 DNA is TGTGCCAGCAGTTTGGTCCAGGGGGGCACCGGGGAGCTGTTTTTT. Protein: CASSLVQGGTGELFF.

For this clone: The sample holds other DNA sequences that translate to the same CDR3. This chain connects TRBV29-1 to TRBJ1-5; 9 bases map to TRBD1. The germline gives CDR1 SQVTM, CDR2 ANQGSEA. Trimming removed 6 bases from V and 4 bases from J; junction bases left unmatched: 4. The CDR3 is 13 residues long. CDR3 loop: CSVGQGVNQPQHF. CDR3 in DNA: TGCAGCGTGGGACAGGGCGTGAATCAGCCCCAGCATTTT.